This T cell receptor (beta chain) was sequenced during a study of blood T cell repertoires in COVID-19 (dated by TCRdb to 2020 to 2021). Regarding the research as a whole: Samples from collaborators originated in the United States, Italy and Spain and spanned both the acute and convalescent phases of COVID-19. The material from the prospective study consisted of cDNA or gDNA derived from T cells, B-cell-depleted T cells, or PBMCs. Deeply sampled blood TCRbeta repertoires from subjects exposed to, actively infected with, or recovered from COVID-19 were included in the dataset. A freely available public database, intended as a resource for researchers studying the immune response to SARS-CoV-2, is where the repertoires were released. The samples were drawn from the first 160 participants of the ongoing ImmuneRACE study and from 1,254 subjects provided by 6 global collaborators. Nearly every sample came with metadata listing a de-identified subject ID, COVID-19 status, age in years and sex. Where available, HLA class I and class II types were obtained from metadata supplied by the sample provider rather than from assay-based typing.

Whole blood was collected in K2EDTA tubes by collaborating institutions according to the institutions' own protocols. For TCRbeta analysis, collaborators shipped samples as frozen whole blood, isolated PBMCs, or DNA extracted from either of those sample types. What the research found in general, with its limitations: The quantity of clinical and demographic metadata differed by source and by participant and was supplied without curation.

The immunoSEQ Assay, a bias-controlled multiplex PCR, was used to amplify TCRbeta CDR3 regions from genomic DNA. Turning to the authors' computational methods: The number of nucleated cells in each sample was estimated from the amplification of reference gene primers within the assay. Sequence reads were collapsed and filtered to measure the absolute abundance of every unique TCRbeta CDR3 rearrangement. Productive Simpson clonality was computed per sample as the square root of Simpson's diversity index over productive rearrangements. Here the immuneACCESS table is served through TCRdb, limited to in-frame sequences with V and J called. Missing clones are a known gap in these copies; in checked studies unresolved V genes cover under half, and the rest lacks a known reason. V, J and clone size are those of that table, while D and trimming were read from the DNA. Recorded for this sample are roughly 140,000 clones; around 85% of them occurred a single time. Clones ranked in the top ten supply 2.5% to 4% of the sample.

Comments on this clone: Its antigen is not yet known. It has no much larger one-base neighbor in the sample; base qualities were not kept.

The source is a man between 65 and 85 years old with acute or convalescent COVID-19. Sequencing was carried out using peripheral blood.

In nucleotides, the sequence is TGTGCCAGCAGTGGGGGACTAGCGGACTACAATGAGCAGTTCTTC. This gives the protein CASSGGLADYNEQFF. The chain was built from TRBV25-1 and TRBJ2-1, with TRBD2 identical over 11 junction bases. The germline V end is reduced by 4 bases and the J end by 3 bases; junction bases left unmatched: 2. The cysteine opens and the phenylalanine closes a CDR3 of 15 amino acids. The DNA shown is the 45-base CDR3, in frame from base 1. CDR1 and CDR2, looked up from the germline V gene, are MGHDK and SYGVNS.